One sample yielded the 9 T cell receptor beta chains listed below, sequenced in a study of beta chain features in type 1 diabetes (dated by TCRdb to 2017 to 2018). Receptor amplification or capture employed the immunoSEQ multiplex PCR assay. All of the isolated RNA was reverse transcribed with the High Capacity cDNA Reverse Transcription Kit, so expressed TCRB transcripts were sequenced. What TCRdb holds here is the immuneACCESS table cut down to in-frame rearrangements. Part of the clones is not present; checked against another copy, under half of the missing clones reflect an unresolved V gene, and the others are unexplained. This sample has approximately 600,000 clones in its table, and over 10% of those were observed once. The ten largest clones add up to more than 0.09% of the sample. Overall results and qualifications from the work: In all four CD4+ subsets, TCRB CDR3 length was moderately but significantly shorter in type 1 diabetes patients.

For these TCRs, the target antigens are not known. Sequenced material: naive CD4+ T cells from blood. In the paper's terms, the cell subset or site label means: true naive CD4+ T cells. The receptors shown here come from a man aged 25-45 years with type 1 diabetes.

The rearrangement links TRBV2 to TRBJ2-5; D gene unclear. Trimming cost V 8 bases and J 2 bases, with 9 bases left between them. The CDR3 extends over 12 amino acids. Germline V lookup: CDR1 SNHLY, CDR2 FYNNEI. CDR3: CASEAIQETQYF. The CDR3 DNA sequence: TGTGCCAGCGAAGCGATTCAAGAGACCCAGTACTTC.

In this sample, this clone turned up a few times. The genes are TRBV30 and TRBJ1-3; D remains ambiguous. CDR3 size: 12 residues. V lost 4 bases and J 4 bases, leaving 8 bases between the germline ends. CDR1 and CDR2 (germline): GTSNPN, SVGIG (reference sequence). The CDR3 DNA reads TGTGCCTGGAAAGGGTTAGGAAACACCATATATTTT. Amino acid sequence: CAWKGLGNTIYF.

The J gene is TRBJ1-5, the V gene TRBV28; D gene uncertain. The CDR3 is 18 amino acids. The germline V and J ends were trimmed by 2 bases and 0 bases, with 17 bases remaining between them. Germline loops: CDR1 MDHEN, CDR2 SYDVKM. For the CDR3, the DNA is TGTGCCAGCAGTTTACCCCCGGGGTCGGAGTATAGCAATCAGCCCCAGCATTTT. Residues: CASSLPPGSEYSNQPQHF.

This clone was picked up a small number of times. This chain joins TRBV7-9 and TRBJ1-1; no clear D gene. The germline CDR1 and CDR2 sequences are SEHNR and FQNEAQ (reference sequence). The CDR3 has 13 amino acids. V lost 5 bases and J 1 base, leaving 8 bases between the germline ends. CDR3 sequence (DNA): TGTGCCAGCAGCACACAAGGGAACACTGAAGCTTTCTTT. This gives the protein CASSTQGNTEAFF.

This clone was seen a few times. CDR3 in DNA: TGTGCCAGCAGCCAGCCACTAGCGGGGGAGTACAATGAGCAGTTCTTC. Its protein is CASSQPLAGEYNEQFF. The J gene is TRBJ2-1, the V gene TRBV14, with 11 nucleotides matching TRBD2. V shed 3 bases and J 4 bases; nucleotides not matched to a gene: 5. The CDR3 covers 16 residues. Germline CDR1 SGHDN, CDR2 FVKESK.

J is TRBJ1-6 and V is TRBV7-2; D unclear. Germline CDR1 and CDR2: SGHTA and FQGNSA. This CDR3 spans 14 amino acids. The ends were cut back, 5 bases at V and 13 bases at J, with 18 bases in the middle. This chain's CDR3 is CASSAQSGSEPLHF. In DNA, the CDR3 is TGTGCCAGCAGCGCACAATCCGGGTCCGAGCCCCTCCACTTT.

Only a few counts were recorded for this clone. V and J are TRBV2 and TRBJ2-2, with D hard to call. Between the trimmed V and J ends, which lost 4 bases and 3 bases, there was a span of 9 bases. This CDR3 has 14 residues. Germline loops: CDR1 SNHLY, CDR2 FYNNEI. DNA for the CDR3: TGTGCCAGCAGTGTTACCAGACACACCGGGGAGCTGTTTTTT. Its protein product is CASSVTRHTGELFF.

This clone was picked up a small number of times. One end of the junction is discordant with germline, which a read error may explain. The chain recombines TRBV29-1 with TRBJ1-1; D remains unclear. From germline, CDR1 is SQVTM and CDR2 ANQGSEA. The length of the CDR3 is 15 residues. This CDR3 is CSASTVRFMKTEAFF. In DNA form, the CDR3 reads TGCAGCGCTTCAACGGTACGATTTATGAAGACTGAAGCTTTCTTT.

There are a few counts of this clone. The chain carries TRBV11-2 and TRBJ2-6; D is uncertain. Trimming shortened V by 1 base and J by 2 bases, and 9 bases separated the two germline ends. Germline CDR1 and CDR2: SGHAT and FQNNGV. The CDR3 has 16 residues. Here the CDR3 DNA reads TGTGCCAGCAGCTTAGGATTGCCCCCTGGGGCCAACGTCCTGACTTTC. Translated, it gives CASSLGLPPGANVLTF.